One sample yielded the 17 T cell receptor beta chains listed below, sequenced in a study of T cells in localized non-small cell lung cancer. Repertoires were generated with immunoSEQ multiplex PCR, while TCRdb's copy carries only in-frame clones and drops some. Seen here are roughly 48,000 clones, 80% observed once, and the top ten hold approximately 4.8%. The material sequenced was PBMCs, taken before any cancer treatment. Receptors were obtained from a woman between 40 and 69 years old with stage II lung adenocarcinoma.

In DNA, the CDR3 is TGTGCCAGCTCACCACGGACAGGGTGGACCGGGGAGCTGTTTTTT. It codes for CASSPRTGWTGELFF. The J gene is TRBJ2-2, the V gene TRBV18; 8 bases map to TRBD1. The junction had 3 bases not matched to a gene; V was cut back by 1 base and J by 5 bases. This CDR3 is built from 15 residues. Per the germline V gene, CDR1 is KGHSH and CDR2 is LQKENI.

This rearrangement joins TRBV9 to TRBJ1-1; possible D gene TRBD1, 5 bases. Looked up from germline, CDR1 is SGDLS and CDR2 is YYNGEE. The CDR3 loop spans 12 amino acids. V dropped 7 bases and J dropped 7 bases, with 14 bases sitting between them. The CDR3 DNA is TGTGCCAGCTCTAACTTAGGGGTTGAAGCTTTCTTT. Encoded protein: CASSNLGVEAFF.

V usage is TRBV29-1 and J usage is TRBJ2-3; 10 positions match TRBD2. CDR1 SQVTM and CDR2 ANQGSEA come from the germline V gene. CDR3 length: 13 residues. V shed 7 bases and J 3 bases; nucleotides not matched to a gene: 4. The CDR3 nucleotides are TGCAGCGGGGGGACTAGCGTGACAGATACGCAGTATTTT. This gives the protein CSGGTSVTDTQYF.

The sample holds one count of this clone. The chain employs TRBV6-5 and TRBJ1-3; possibly TRBD1 for D (6 bases). Germline V gene sequence: CDR1 MNHEY, CDR2 SVGAGI. Trimming cost V 7 bases and J 2 bases, with 12 bases left between them. This CDR3 contains 14 residues. DNA of the CDR3: TGTGCCAGCAAGCGGGGGGCGCCTGGAAACACCATATATTTT. It encodes CASKRGAPGNTIYF.

The chain links TRBV2 to TRBJ1-2, with D possibly TRBD1 on 6 matching bases. Trimming removed 10 bases at V and 4 bases at J, with 19 bases between. The CDR3 sequence is 14 residues long. CDR1 is SNHLY and CDR2 is FYNNEI in the germline V gene. The DNA of the CDR3 is TGTGCCACCTACTTAAAGGGGGAAATCTATGGCTACACCTTC. Protein sequence: CATYLKGEIYGYTF.

The chain combines TRBV27 with TRBJ1-1; D is ambiguous. This CDR3 region has 14 residues. V dropped 3 bases and J dropped 7 bases, with 15 bases sitting between them. Germline values: CDR1 MNHEY, CDR2 SMNVEV (reference sequence). CDR3 in amino acids: CASSFRPRGGEAFF. CDR3 nucleotides: TGTGCCAGCAGTTTTCGACCCCGAGGCGGTGAAGCTTTCTTT.

The chain employs TRBV5-4 and TRBJ1-2; TRBD1 might be the D (6 bases). Germline CDR1 is SGHNT and CDR2 is YYREEE (reference sequence). The CDR3 has 14 residues. The V end lost 2 bases, the J end lost 4 bases, and 12 bases lay between the germline ends. This CDR3 is CASSFRDISYGYTF. Here the CDR3 DNA reads TGTGCCAGCAGCTTCCGGGACATCAGCTATGGCTACACCTTC.

V usage is TRBV9 and J usage is TRBJ1-4; D is uncertain. Trimming shortened V by 0 bases and J by 2 bases, and 8 bases separated the two germline ends. Germline V gives CDR1 SGDLS, CDR2 YYNGEE. The CDR3 consists of 15 residues. Written as DNA, the CDR3 is TGTGCCAGCAGCGTAGACCTTCTGACTAATGAAAAACTGTTTTTT. Protein product: CASSVDLLTNEKLFF.

The chain joins TRBV28 to TRBJ1-1; D ambiguous. The length of the CDR3 is 11 residues. The V end was cut by 10 bases, the J end by 1 base, with 7 bases between. Germline V gene sequence: CDR1 MDHEN, CDR2 SYDVKM. Here the CDR3 reads CATEGNTEAFF. The CDR3 bases are TGTGCCACCGAGGGGAACACTGAAGCTTTCTTT.

The rearrangement joins TRBV9 to TRBJ2-1; D ambiguous. The CDR3 loop spans 11 amino acids. The V and J ends lost 0 bases and 8 bases respectively, with 3 bases between them. Per germline, CDR1 SGDLS and CDR2 YYNGEE. The CDR3 DNA sequence: TGTGCCAGCAGCGTAGACGATGAGCAGTTCTTC. Protein product: CASSVDDEQFF.

This clone occurred a few times. The chain links TRBV7-9 to TRBJ1-6; D is undetermined. The CDR3 is 11 amino acids. The germline V gene encodes CDR1 SEHNR and CDR2 FQNEAQ (reference sequence). V lost 5 bases to trimming and J lost 10 bases, with 6 bases between them. Written as DNA, the CDR3 is TGTGCCAGCAGCCCGGACTCACCCCTCCACTTT. It is translated as CASSPDSPLHF.

This clone was detected a few times. The V gene is TRBV28, the J gene TRBJ2-7; the D is unclear. The CDR3 runs to 13 residues. The V end was cut by 10 bases, the J end by 0 bases, with 13 bases between. Germline V lookup: CDR1 MDHEN, CDR2 SYDVKM. CDR3 in DNA: TGTGCCATCGGCCCAGCGAGCTCCTACGAGCAGTACTTC. This sequence encodes CAIGPASSYEQYF.

The DNA of the CDR3 is TGTGCCAGCAGCCCAGGACAGGGGGCCCTCTACGAGCAGTACTTC. Amino acid sequence: CASSPGQGALYEQYF. V and J are TRBV7-9 and TRBJ2-7, with 11 bases lining up with TRBD1. V lost 5 bases to trimming and J lost 3 bases; unmatched junction nucleotides: 6. The CDR3 runs 15 residues. The germline CDR1 and CDR2 sequences are SEHNR and FQNEAQ (reference sequence).

The J gene is TRBJ1-1, the V gene TRBV7-9; D is undetermined. The V and J ends lost 8 bases and 3 bases respectively, with 7 bases between them. This CDR3 has 11 residues. CDR1 is SEHNR and CDR2 is FQNEAQ in the germline V gene (reference sequence). Written as DNA, the CDR3 is TGTGCCAGCCTGGCAGACACTGAAGCTTTCTTT. It encodes CASLADTEAFF.

The chain joins TRBV5-1 to TRBJ1-2; D gene ambiguous. The CDR3 is 16 residues long. The V and J ends lost 0 bases and 4 bases respectively, with 16 bases between them. The germline V gene encodes CDR1 SGHRS and CDR2 YFSETQ. Written as DNA, the CDR3 is TGCGCCAGCAGCTTGGCTCACCCTGGCCCCTCCTATGGCTACACCTTC. As protein: CASSLAHPGPSYGYTF.

The chain combines TRBV10-3 with TRBJ1-4; 7 positions match TRBD1. Germline assignment: CDR1 ENHRY and CDR2 SYGVKD. The CDR3 extends over 16 amino acids. V lost 2 bases to trimming and J lost 5 bases; unmatched junction nucleotides: 8. CDR3 amino acids: CAISETPGQWNEKLFF. The CDR3 nucleotides are TGTGCCATCAGTGAGACACCGGGACAGTGGAATGAAAAACTGTTTTTT.

This chain joins TRBV6-6 and TRBJ2-5, with D possibly being TRBD1 (6 bases). This CDR3 region has 15 residues. Germline CDR1 MNHNY, CDR2 SVGAGI (reference sequence). V lost 0 bases, J lost 5 bases, and 13 bases lay in between. DNA of the CDR3: TGTGCCAGCAGTTACTCGCAGGGGCTAGGGGAGACCCAGTACTTC. Protein sequence: CASSYSQGLGETQYF.